This T cell receptor beta chain comes out of a study of T cell responses to AZD1222 COVID-19 vaccine. Study overall: The study pooled second doses at about 4 or about 12 weeks. General observations from the study: There were mostly white British donors and more females than males, and clonal diversity was possibly underestimated. Repertoire sampling happened only post peak T cell response. Compared with day 0, the breadth and depth of the Spike-specific TCR repertoire rose significantly after two doses of AZD1222.

As to this clone: Antigen: not known.

Assay used: immunoSEQ multiplex PCR; TCRdb lists only in-frame clones, some missing. The data contain roughly 100,000 clones, approximately 89% of them singletons. The CDR3 totals 10 residues. Germline values: CDR1 MNHEY, CDR2 SVGAGI. The germline V and J ends were trimmed by 9 bases and 5 bases, with 7 bases remaining between them. The material sequenced was peripheral blood, taken on day 0 of AZD1222 vaccination. The chain has TRBV6-5 and TRBJ1-1; a weak D match, TRBD1 (5 bases). This TCR was sampled from an adult in good health. The CDR3 DNA reads as TGTGCCAGTTGGGGGACTGAAGCTTTCTTT. The encoded protein is CASWGTEAFF.